Listed below are T cell receptor beta chains from one sample, sequenced in a study of hypomethylating agent response in myelodysplastic syndrome. Profiling relied on immunoSEQ multiplex PCR, and the TCRdb table lists in-frame clones only, not all of them. The sample holds 6,000 or so clones, almost 85% seen once. Material: bone marrow, obtained before or after starting hypomethylating agent treatment for myelodysplastic syndrome (not recorded which). The receptors shown here come from a human donor with myelodysplastic syndrome. Each CDR3 is given without its conserved first and last residue.

V gene,CDR3 protein
TRBV7-9,ASSATGSYEQY
TRBV30,AWTPGANTEAF
TRBV5-6,ASRDSGGNTGELF
TRBV15,ATSRYRDIRYEQY
TRBV7-2,ASSLAGAGRAGELF
TRBV5-1,ASARWGHTIY
TRBV7-2,ASSLKASGGNTGELF
TRBV29-1,SVERGGDGYT
TRBV11-3,ASSRTGWQETQY
TRBV7-6,ASSLARTSRKGEDTQY
TRBV7-9,ASSPDRGRDTQY
TRBV6-6,ASRPLAGGGTGELF
TRBV11-2,ASSLETNYGYT
TRBV5-1,ASSLGQGSFGYT
TRBV9,ASSVGGSGLDEQF
TRBV7-3,ASSSTGTRRNTGELF
TRBV5-6,ASSVGVKTQY
TRBV4-2,ASSQDGGQGAFATNEKLF
TRBV6-6,ASSISPGQGIYEQY
TRBV27,ASARPGGRRAF
TRBV5-1,ASSLPTAQQETQY
TRBV2,ASSIQGETEAF
TRBV28,ASSSPGQGLIDTQY
TRBV5-4,ASSPGALMNTEAF
TRBV6-1,ASKVRQTNTGELF
TRBV5-6,ASSLGQGRQEKLF
TRBV5-1,ASSLETVTEAF
TRBV5-4,ASSLVLAGVETQY
TRBV9,ASSVGLADYNEQF
TRBV16,ASSQKRDGEQF
TRBV6-6,ASRLHRGSENIQY
TRBV7-9,ASSADSQPQH
TRBV18,ASSPTYRDAKLF
TRBV4-2,ASSPTGGRDEAF
TRBV5-4,ASFDRANYGYT
TRBV6-4,ASRADRATGELF
TRBV19,ASSARTDSYNEQF
TRBV5-4,ASSLNNDYGYT
TRBV27,ASSLSRGPYEQY